The 8 T cell receptor beta chains presented below share a single source sample, sequenced in a study of blood T cell repertoires in COVID-19. Data came from immunoSEQ multiplex PCR; TCRdb stores just in-frame clones and leaves some out. This sample has some 140,000 clones, with roughly 88% found just once. The sequencing sample was made of peripheral blood. The source of these receptors is a man between 60 and 75 years old with COVID-19, enrolled during active disease.

The chain is built from TRBV12-3 or TRBV12-4 and TRBJ1-4, with a tentative D call TRBD1 (6 bases). The CDR3 loop spans 13 amino acids. V was trimmed by 3 bases and J by 10 bases, leaving 12 bases between them. The chain's CDR3 is CASSFRLQGKLFF. Written as DNA, the CDR3 is TGTGCCAGCAGTTTTAGGTTACAGGGAAAACTGTTTTTT.

The chain links TRBV14 to TRBJ1-1; weak D call: TRBD1 (5 bases). The V end was cut by 3 bases, the J end by 10 bases, with 18 bases between. This CDR3 comprises 14 residues. The germline V gene encodes CDR1 SGHDN and CDR2 FVKESK. The CDR3 region has the DNA TGTGCCAGCAGCCAGGGACTCGCGCGGGGAGGAGCTTTCTTT. It specifies CASSQGLARGGAFF.

V and J are TRBV29-1 and TRBJ1-1; TRBD1 matches 11 bases. The V segment lost 7 bases and the J segment 6 bases; nucleotides outside the gene matches: 7. CDR3 size: 13 residues. Germline V CDR1 and CDR2: SQVTM, ANQGSEA. The CDR3 region has the DNA TGCAGCGCCGGACAGGGGGCGCACGCTGAAGCTTTCTTT. Its translation is CSAGQGAHAEAFF. The whole variable domain, filled in from reference TRBV29-1 and TRBJ1-1, reads SAVISQKPSRDICQRGTSLTIQCQVDSQVTMMFWYRQQPGQSLTLIATANQGSEATYESGFVIDKFPISRPNLTFSTLTVSNMSPEDSSIYLCSAGQGAHAEAFFGQGTRLTVV.

This clone was seen a handful of times. J is TRBJ2-7 and V is TRBV2; no firm D call. The CDR3 loop spans 15 amino acids. V lost 3 bases to trimming and J lost 2 bases, with 14 bases between them. CDR1 and CDR2 (germline): SNHLY, FYNNEI. This CDR3 is CASSDLVDTPYEQYF. The CDR3 DNA is TGTGCCAGCAGTGACTTGGTAGATACCCCCTACGAGCAGTACTTC. Combining the CDR3 with reference TRBV2 and TRBJ2-7 gives the whole variable domain EPEVTQTPSHQVTQMGQEVILRCVPISNHLYFYWYRQILGQKVEFLVSFYNNEISEKSEIFDDQFSVERPDGSNFTLKIRSTKLEDSAMYFCASSDLVDTPYEQYFGPGTRLTVT.

The V call is TRBV30, the J call TRBJ1-1; D is unclear. The CDR3 covers 13 residues. V lost 1 base, J lost 13 bases, and 19 bases lay in between. CDR1 GTSNPN and CDR2 SVGIG come from the germline V gene (reference sequence). The CDR3 coding sequence is TGTGCCTGGAGTGAGCCAGCGGTTCTTTTAGGTTTCTTT. This sequence encodes CAWSEPAVLLGFF.

This clone was seen only a few times. The chain joins TRBV7-9 to TRBJ2-2, with D hard to call. The CDR3 extends over 13 amino acids. The V and J ends lost 5 bases and 11 bases respectively, with 15 bases between them. Germline V CDR1 and CDR2: SEHNR, FQNEAQ (reference sequence). The CDR3 DNA reads as TGTGCCAGCAGCCTCACTACGCAGTCTGAGCTGTTTTTT. Translating gives CASSLTTQSELFF.

The chain is built from TRBV7-2 and TRBJ1-6; 7 nucleotides match TRBD1. CDR3 length: 17 residues. V lost 3 bases to trimming and J lost 0 bases; unmatched junction nucleotides: 5. CDR1 is SGHTA and CDR2 is FQGNSA in the germline V gene. Here the CDR3 reads CASSLDRRSSYNSPLHF. The CDR3 DNA reads as TGTGCCAGCAGCTTGGACAGGAGGAGCTCCTATAATTCACCCCTCCACTTT.

This clone was found a few times. The rearrangement joins TRBV5-1 to TRBJ1-1; D gene ambiguous. This CDR3 has 15 residues. Germline V gene lookup returns CDR1 SGHRS and CDR2 YFSETQ. V lost 1 base to trimming and J lost 1 base, with 11 bases between them. CDR3 in DNA: TGCGCCAGCAGCTTGTTGCAACAGCCGAACACTGAAGCTTTCTTT. This encodes CASSLLQQPNTEAFF.